This TCR beta chain was obtained from a study of blood T cell repertoires in COVID-19 (dated by TCRdb to between 2020 and 2021). For the study in its entirety: Samples from collaborators originated in the United States, Italy and Spain and spanned both the acute and convalescent phases of COVID-19. The prospective study material was composed of cDNA or gDNA derived from T cells, B-cell-depleted T cells, or PBMCs. Subjects who had been exposed to COVID-19, were actively infected with it, or had recovered from it provided the deeply sampled blood TCRbeta repertoires that made up the dataset. The repertoires were released in a freely available public database intended as a resource for research on the immune response to SARS-CoV-2. Samples were obtained from the ongoing ImmuneRACE study (first 160 participants) and from roughly 1,300 subjects provided by 6 global collaborators. The sample metadata nearly always contained a de-identified subject ID, COVID-19 status, age in years and sex. Where available, HLA class I and class II types were taken from metadata supplied by the sample provider and were not determined by assay-based typing.

The collaborating institutions used their own protocols to collect whole blood in K2EDTA tubes. For TCRbeta analysis, collaborators shipped samples as frozen whole blood, isolated PBMCs, or DNA extracted from either of those sample types. What the work shows at the level of the full study, not this receptor alone: How much clinical and demographic metadata was included differed by source and by participant, and the metadata was provided uncurated.

The immunoSEQ Assay, a bias-controlled multiplex PCR, was used to amplify TCRbeta CDR3 regions from genomic DNA. Per the authors' processing: The number of nucleated cells in each sample was estimated by amplification of reference gene primers within the assay. Sequence reads were collapsed and filtered to measure the absolute abundance of every unique TCRbeta CDR3 rearrangement. Productive Simpson clonality was computed per sample as the square root of Simpson's diversity index over productive rearrangements. Entries here come from immuneACCESS through TCRdb and include only in-frame sequences with V and J called. Some clones fail to appear in such tables; in the studies checked, an unresolved V gene covers under half of the shortfall, and the cause of the remainder is unknown. The V and J calls and clone size were taken over from that table, and D and trimming were inferred from the DNA. This sample comprises roughly 250,000 clones, approximately 86% of them detected only once. The ten most abundant clones make up 4.9% of the sample.

About this clone itself: Its target antigen remains unknown. No per-base quality is available; no much larger clone lies one base away.

The V and J ends are trimmed by 4 bases and 5 bases, leaving 20 bases between them. In the germline V gene, CDR1 corresponds to SQVTM and CDR2 to ANQGSEA. Including the terminal cysteine and phenylalanine, the CDR3 comprises 15 residues. Only the CDR3 DNA stays, 45 bases, in frame from base 1. The TCR comes from a woman older than 75 with active or convalescent COVID-19. The chain couples TRBV29-1 to TRBJ2-5, and TRBD1 may be the D gene, going by 6 matching bases. Sequences were obtained from peripheral blood. At the DNA level, the sequence is TGCAGCGTTGTGGCAGGGGCTCTGTTAAGGGAGACCCAGTACTTC. This gives the protein CSVVAGALLRETQYF.